This T cell receptor (beta chain) was identified in a study of response to subunit inactivated influenza vaccine. The CDR3 sequence is 13 residues long. V lost 4 bases, J lost 2 bases, and 8 bases lay in between. Per germline, CDR1 MDHEN and CDR2 SYDVKM. Study findings and constraints: T cells newly recruited by each seasonal influenza vaccination are few, the authors suggested.

Via MiXCR, TCRdb re-called the RT-PCR reads, giving one row per CDR3 protein. This sample carries 300,000 to 350,000 distinct CDR3 sequences, approximately 21% of them seen once, and the ten largest clones take 10%. This clonotype was observed many times. Its specificity is unknown. This specimen was PBMCs from blood, taken approximately 20 months after vaccination. The chain is built from TRBV28 and TRBJ1-2; D gene unclear. The sequence was collected from a man aged 50-75 years who received an inactivated influenza vaccine. The CDR3 DNA reads as TGTGCCAGCAGTTCATCAGAAAACTATGGCTACACCTTC. Translating it yields CASSSSENYGYTF.